Following are 25 T cell receptor beta chains from one sample sequenced in a study of OX40 agonist ivuxolimab in advanced cancers. Clones were read by immunoSEQ multiplex PCR, and TCRdb kept only the in-frame ones, dropping some. The sample shows tens of thousands of clones, 91% of them seen only once. Material: CD4+ or CD8+ T cells sorted from blood, obtained in a trial of the OX40 agonist ivuxolimab. The origin of the receptors is an adult with an advanced solid tumor such as melanoma, head and neck, liver or kidney cancer.

The rearrangement links TRBV4-1 to TRBJ2-6; 8 bases match TRBD2. The CDR3 is made up of 18 amino acids. Germline trimming cut 3 bases from V and 0 bases from J; bases unmatched to any gene: 7. Germline V gene sequence: CDR1 MGHRA, CDR2 YSYEKL. The CDR3 DNA sequence: TGCGCCAGCAGCCAGAGTGGACTAGCTACCTCTGGGGCCAACGTCCTGACTTTC. As protein: CASSQSGLATSGANVLTF.

The chain links TRBV5-8 to TRBJ1-2; TRBD1 aligns across 8 bases. The CDR3 contains 15 residues. The V and J ends lost 7 bases and 5 bases, in that order; junction bases with no gene match: 13. CDR1 and CDR2 from the germline V gene are SGHTS and YDEGEE. Written as DNA, the CDR3 is TGTGCCAGCCCTCGACAGGACAGGGTGTCGTATGGCTACACCTTC. It is translated as CASPRQDRVSYGYTF.

The chain carries TRBV28 and TRBJ1-6; 9 bases map to TRBD1. V trimming: 6 bases; J trimming: 10 bases; junction bases outside the gene matches: 10. Germline values: CDR1 MDHEN, CDR2 SYDVKM. The CDR3 is 15 amino acids. The CDR3 DNA is TGTGCCAGCAGGTTCGACAGGGGGAGGAAATCACCCCTCCACTTT. Residues: CASRFDRGRKSPLHF.

V gene TRBV5-1 combines with J gene TRBJ2-2; weak D call: TRBD2 (5 bases). The ends were cut back, 4 bases at V and 4 bases at J, with 17 bases in the middle. Germline lookup yields CDR1 SGHRS and CDR2 YFSETQ. The CDR3 has 16 residues. CDR3 in amino acids: CASSLGSQSLTGELFF. The CDR3, as DNA: TGCGCCAGCAGCCTAGGGAGCCAGAGCCTCACCGGGGAGCTGTTTTTT. The variable domain in full, completed from reference TRBV5-1 and TRBJ2-2, reads KAGVTQTPRYLIKTRGQQVTLSCSPISGHRSVSWYQQTPGQGLQFLFEYFSETQRNKGNFPGRFSGRQFSNSRSEMNVSTLELGDSALYLCASSLGSQSLTGELFFGEGSRLTVL.

V gene TRBV11-2 combines with J gene TRBJ2-5, with D possibly matching TRBD2 (5 bases). The V end was cut by 5 bases, the J end by 12 bases, with 22 bases between. The CDR3 sequence is 14 residues long. Germline V CDR1 and CDR2: SGHAT, FQNNGV. Here the CDR3 reads CASSPAGTGRGKYF. The CDR3, as DNA: TGTGCCAGCAGCCCCGCGGGTACGGGTCGTGGAAAGTACTTC. The full variable domain, rest sourced from reference TRBV11-2 and TRBJ2-5, is EAGVAQSPRYKIIEKRQSVAFWCNPISGHATLYWYQQILGQGPKLLIQFQNNGVVDDSQLPKDRFSAERLKGVDSTLKIQPAKLEDSAVYLCASSPAGTGRGKYFGPGTRLLVL.

V gene TRBV19 combines with J gene TRBJ2-2; D is perhaps TRBD2 (5 bases). This CDR3 has 14 amino acids. Per germline, CDR1 LNHDA and CDR2 SQIVND (reference sequence). Trimming pared 5 bases from V and 1 base from J, leaving 8 bases between. The CDR3 DNA reads as TGTGCCAGTAGTTATACTAGGAACACCGGGGAGCTGTTTTTT. This translates into CASSYTRNTGELFF.

The V and J genes are TRBV5-1 and TRBJ2-2, with 7 bases that match TRBD2. Germline V gives CDR1 SGHRS, CDR2 YFSETQ. The trim removed 1 base at V and 3 bases at J, leaving 9 bases unmatched. The CDR3 consists of 17 residues. CDR3 DNA sequence: TGCGCCAGCAGCTTGAGGCTAGCGGAGGGCGACACCGGGGAGCTGTTTTTT. It is translated as CASSLRLAEGDTGELFF.

The V call is TRBV2, the J call TRBJ2-3, with D possibly being TRBD1 (5 bases). The CDR3 totals 16 residues. CDR1 and CDR2 (germline): SNHLY, FYNNEI. V gave up 2 bases and J gave up 2 bases, with 14 bases separating them. This CDR3 is CASSEYNVRATDTQYF. CDR3 DNA: TGTGCCAGCAGTGAATATAATGTCAGGGCCACAGATACGCAGTATTTT.

This chain joins TRBV2 and TRBJ2-1; D uncertain. The CDR3 spans 11 residues. Germline CDR1 reads SNHLY; CDR2 reads FYNNEI. V was shortened by 4 bases and J by 9 bases, with 7 bases between the two germline ends. As DNA, the CDR3 is TGTGCCAGCAGTGTTTGGTCTGAGCAGTTCTTC. It yields the protein CASSVWSEQFF.

The V and J genes are TRBV12-2 and TRBJ2-1; whether TRBD1, the table's D call, matches the DNA was not checked. TRBV12-2 is tagged as a pseudogene. The CDR3 length is 15 residues. In DNA, the CDR3 is TGTGCAAGTCGCTTAGGTATAGGGGGAGTTAATGAGCAGTTCTTC. Translation gives CASRLGIGGVNEQFF.

This chain uses TRBV7-3 with TRBJ2-3; 7 bases align to TRBD2. Losses at the gene ends were 2 bases for V and 4 bases for J; bases not matched to a gene: 6. Looked up from germline, CDR1 is SGHTA and CDR2 is FQGTGA. The CDR3 covers 15 residues. CDR3 in amino acids: CASSLGGGGPDTQYF. As DNA, the CDR3 is TGTGCCAGCAGCTTAGGCGGGGGAGGGCCAGATACGCAGTATTTT.

This clone occurred once. The V and J genes are TRBV19 and TRBJ1-2; D possibly corresponds to TRBD1 (6 bases). Trimming took off 6 bases at V and 2 bases at J, with 13 bases between the two ends. From germline, CDR1 is LNHDA and CDR2 SQIVND (reference sequence). The CDR3 covers 14 residues. For the CDR3, the DNA is TGTGCCAGTAGGGGCCAAACAGGGAACTATGGCTACACCTTC. Translating gives CASRGQTGNYGYTF.

This sequence joins TRBV7-2 and TRBJ2-1, with 9 bases aligning to TRBD2. CDR1 SGHTA and CDR2 FQGNSA come from the germline V gene. The junction had 6 bases not matched to a gene; V was cut back by 1 base and J by 8 bases. The CDR3 is made up of 15 amino acids. CDR3 sequence reads: CASSLVAGGSDEQFF. The CDR3 DNA sequence: TGTGCCAGCAGCTTAGTTGCGGGGGGGAGCGATGAGCAGTTCTTC.

The chain joins TRBV4-3 to TRBJ2-2; D ambiguous. This CDR3 is 17 amino acids long. Germline V gene sequence: CDR1 LGHNA, CDR2 YSLEER. Trimming removed 0 bases at V and 6 bases at J, with 17 bases between. CDR3 in DNA: TGCGCCAGCAGCCAAGATCTAGGGCAGGCTATTGCCGGGGAGCTGTTTTTT. Residues: CASSQDLGQAIAGELFF.

This sequence joins TRBV9 and TRBJ2-5; the match to TRBD1 covers 7 bases. The trim removed 3 bases at V and 0 bases at J, leaving 2 bases unmatched. The CDR3 has 14 residues. The germline CDR1 and CDR2 sequences are SGDLS and YYNGEE. CDR3 sequence: CASSGQGYQETQYF. In DNA, the CDR3 is TGTGCCAGCAGCGGACAGGGCTACCAAGAGACCCAGTACTTC.

The CDR3 DNA follows: TGTGCCAGCAGCTTGGAGTTTCTTGGCGGCCTGAGGTACAATGAGCAGTTCTTC. This sequence encodes CASSLEFLGGLRYNEQFF. J is TRBJ2-1 and V is TRBV5-8; D is uncertain. Trimming took off 0 bases at V and 4 bases at J, with 20 bases between the two ends. Per the germline V gene, CDR1 is SGHTS and CDR2 is YDEGEE. The CDR3 has 18 residues.

The chain has TRBV7-2 and TRBJ1-6, with TRBD1 as a possible D gene (6 bases). The CDR3 loop spans 15 amino acids. Looked up from germline, CDR1 is SGHTA and CDR2 is FQGNSA. Trimming took 4 bases from V and 7 from J, leaving 14 bases between them. Here the CDR3 DNA reads TGTGCCAGCAGCTCACAGGGTTACTCGAATTCACCCCTCCACTTT. Protein: CASSSQGYSNSPLHF.

This clone has only one observation. The chain recombines TRBV7-9 with TRBJ2-3, with D perhaps TRBD1 (6 bases). The CDR3 is 14 residues long. In germline, CDR1 is SEHNR, CDR2 FQNEAQ (reference sequence). Trimming took 5 bases from V and 1 from J, leaving 10 bases between them. The DNA of the CDR3 is TGTGCCAGCAGCGCCAGACAGGGCACAGATACGCAGTATTTT. Its translation: CASSARQGTDTQYF.

This rearrangement joins TRBV7-3 to TRBJ1-1, with 8 bases that match TRBD1. The CDR3 is 13 residues long. V lost 5 bases, J lost 4 bases, and 3 bases stayed unmatched. The germline gives CDR1 SGHTA, CDR2 FQGTGA. CDR3 bases: TGTGCCAGCAGCCCAACAGGGGGCACTGAAGCTTTCTTT. Its translation: CASSPTGGTEAFF.

The chain carries TRBV5-4 and TRBJ2-7; 7 nucleotides align to TRBD2. CDR1 SGHNT and CDR2 YYREEE come from the germline V gene (reference sequence). Trimming at V came to 0 bases and at J to 2 bases, leaving 2 bases not matched to a gene. CDR3 length: 14 residues. CDR3 sequence (DNA): TGTGCCAGCAGCTTGGGCGGGAGAACCTACGAGCAGTACTTC. Protein product: CASSLGGRTYEQYF.

V and J are TRBV6-1 and TRBJ1-4; D might be TRBD1 (6 bases). Germline V gene sequence: CDR1 MNHNS, CDR2 SASEGT. This CDR3 spans 14 amino acids. Trimming cost V 4 bases and J 0 bases, with 6 bases left between them. CDR3 DNA sequence: TGTGCCAGCAGTGCAGGGGCAACTAATGAAAAACTGTTTTTT. Encoded protein: CASSAGATNEKLFF.

This clone occurred once. The genes are TRBV7-2 and TRBJ2-3; TRBD2 might be the D (5 bases). CDR3 size: 15 residues. The V gene's germline CDR1 is SGHTA and CDR2 FQGNSA. The V end lost 5 bases, the J end lost 0 bases, and 12 bases lay between the germline ends. CDR3 amino acids: CASSLPGISTDTQYF. CDR3 bases: TGTGCCAGCAGCCTCCCCGGGATTAGCACAGATACGCAGTATTTT. Together with reference TRBV7-2 and TRBJ2-3, the CDR3 gives the full variable domain: GAGVSQSPSNKVTEKGKDVELRCDPISGHTALYWYRQSLGQGLEFLIYFQGNSAPDKSGLPSDRFSAERTGGSVSTLTIQRTQQEDSAVYLCASSLPGISTDTQYFGPGTRLTVL.

This rearrangement joins TRBV6-5 to TRBJ2-1; 10 bases match TRBD2. CDR3 length: 15 amino acids. Trimming took 5 bases from V and 2 from J; bases not matched to a gene: 3. Looked up from germline, CDR1 is MNHEY and CDR2 is SVGAGI. CDR3 protein: CASSLGLAAYNEQFF. In DNA form, the CDR3 reads TGTGCCAGCAGTCTAGGACTAGCGGCCTACAATGAGCAGTTCTTC.

The rearrangement links TRBV6-1 to TRBJ1-1, with no clear D. Germline V lookup: CDR1 MNHNS, CDR2 SASEGT. Trimming took off 4 bases at V and 0 bases at J, with 12 bases between the two ends. The CDR3 spans 15 residues. CDR3 coding DNA: TGTGCCAGCAGTGTGGATCGGGGAATGAACACTGAAGCTTTCTTT. Translated: CASSVDRGMNTEAFF.

The chain recombines TRBV2 with TRBJ1-1; D remains ambiguous. V gave up 7 bases and J gave up 0 bases, with 12 bases separating them. This CDR3 has 14 amino acids. Germline V gene sequence: CDR1 SNHLY, CDR2 FYNNEI. The CDR3 sequence: CASTRQGLNTEAFF. The CDR3 DNA is TGTGCCAGCACCCGGCAAGGGTTGAACACTGAAGCTTTCTTT.